A single T cell receptor beta chain is shown here with its context. Its specificity is unknown. The entry originates in a study of shared clonotypes between healthy human individuals. Notes on the study in general: Large depth notwithstanding, sorted-subset sequencing proved incomplete by rarefaction. On the whole, naive subsets had larger estimated richness than memory subsets had.

V was pared by 1 base and J by 1 base, with 4 bases of the junction left unmatched. The CDR3 runs 15 residues. In germline, CDR1 is SGHNT, CDR2 YYREEE (reference sequence). At a deep level, the assay was run. Sorted-subset replicate PCR reactions contained 200 to 250 ng DNA, corresponding to tens of thousands of T cell genomes. Data came from immunoSEQ multiplex PCR; TCRdb stores just in-frame clones and leaves some out. This sample carries a few million clones, more than 85% of them seen once, and the ten largest clones take about 0.39%. Sequencing input: naive CD4+ T cells from PBMCs. The subset denotes: CD45RA+ positively selected. This clonotype was sampled from a man younger than 30 in good health. Some clones in this sample may be carry-over from other donors' samples. V usage is TRBV5-4 and J usage is TRBJ2-5, with 7 bases that match TRBD2. CDR3: CASSLMTGGQETQYF. The CDR3 nucleotides are TGTGCCAGCAGCTTGATGACGGGGGGCCAAGAGACCCAGTACTTC.